This T cell receptor (beta chain) was sequenced during a study of CD8 T cells in ankylosing spondylitis. Study-wide points: Characteristic, it appeared, of ankylosing spondylitis blood was a TCR beta motif of eight highly homologous variants. According to the report, clones linked to the disease were significantly enriched in matched synovial fluid samples taken from ankylosing spondylitis patients. Relatively rare in peripheral blood, disease-linked clones were also CD8+. A number of the motif variants had already been described in reactive arthritis synovial fluid and blood.

Construction of TCR beta libraries was performed using quantitative 5'-RACE with molecular barcodes. TCRdb re-analysed the 5' RACE reads in MiXCR, keeping a single row per CDR3 protein. The sample has roughly 450,000 distinct CDR3 sequences, 26% seen once. On this clonotype: Its antigen is currently unknown.

What was sequenced was blood, either unsorted or a sorted T cell fraction (not recorded which). The sequence derives from a male donor with ankylosing spondylitis.

This CDR3 reads CASSIGARQYF. Here the CDR3 DNA reads TGTGCCAGTAGTATCGGGGCACGGCAGTACTTC. The chain employs TRBV19 and TRBJ2-7; D may be TRBD1 or TRBD2 (5 bases each). This CDR3 is built from 11 residues. The V gene's germline CDR1 is LNHDA and CDR2 SQIVND (reference sequence). Trimming took 3 bases from V and 9 from J, leaving 9 bases between them. Filled out from reference TRBV19 and TRBJ2-7, the complete variable domain reads DGGITQSPKYLFRKEGQNVTLSCEQNLNHDAMYWYRQDPGQGLRLIYYSQIVNDFQKGDIAEGYSVSREKKESFPLTVTSAQKNPTAFYLCASSIGARQYFGPGTRLTVT.